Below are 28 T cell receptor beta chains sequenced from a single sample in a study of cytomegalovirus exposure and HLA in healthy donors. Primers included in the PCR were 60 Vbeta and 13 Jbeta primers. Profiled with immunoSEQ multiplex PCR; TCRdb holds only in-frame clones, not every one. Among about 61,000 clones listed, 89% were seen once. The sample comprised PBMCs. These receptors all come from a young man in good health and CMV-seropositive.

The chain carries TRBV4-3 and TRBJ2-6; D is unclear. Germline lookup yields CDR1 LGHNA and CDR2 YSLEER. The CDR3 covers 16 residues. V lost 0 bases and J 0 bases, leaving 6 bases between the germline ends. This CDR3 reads CASSQDGLSGANVLTF. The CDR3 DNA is TGCGCCAGCAGCCAAGATGGGCTCTCTGGGGCCAACGTCCTGACTTTC.

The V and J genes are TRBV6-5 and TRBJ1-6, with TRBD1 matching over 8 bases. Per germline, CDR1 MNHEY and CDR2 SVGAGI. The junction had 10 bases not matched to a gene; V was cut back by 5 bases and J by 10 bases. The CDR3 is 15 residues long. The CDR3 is CASSRKQGGSSPLHF. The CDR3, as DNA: TGTGCCAGCAGTCGGAAACAGGGGGGCAGCTCACCCCTCCACTTT.

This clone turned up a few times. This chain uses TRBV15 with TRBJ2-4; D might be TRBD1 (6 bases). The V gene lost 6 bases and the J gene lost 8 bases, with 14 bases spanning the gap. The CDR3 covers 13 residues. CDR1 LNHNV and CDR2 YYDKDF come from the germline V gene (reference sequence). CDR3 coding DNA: TGTGCCACCAGTACAGGGCCGAGGGACATTCAGTACTTC. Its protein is CATSTGPRDIQYF.

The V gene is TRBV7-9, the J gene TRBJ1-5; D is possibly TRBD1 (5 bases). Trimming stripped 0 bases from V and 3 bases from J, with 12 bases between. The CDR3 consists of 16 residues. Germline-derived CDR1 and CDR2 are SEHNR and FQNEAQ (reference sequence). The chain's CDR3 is CASSLAWGRDNQPQHF. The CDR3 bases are TGTGCCAGCAGCTTAGCATGGGGGAGGGACAATCAGCCCCAGCATTTT.

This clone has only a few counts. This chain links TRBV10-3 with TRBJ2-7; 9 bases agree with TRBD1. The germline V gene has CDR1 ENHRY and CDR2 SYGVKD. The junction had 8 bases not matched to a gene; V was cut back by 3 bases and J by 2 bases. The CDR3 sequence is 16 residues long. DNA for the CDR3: TGTGCCATCAGTGACCCGGGACAGGGCTTTACCTACGAGCAGTACTTC. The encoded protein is CAISDPGQGFTYEQYF.

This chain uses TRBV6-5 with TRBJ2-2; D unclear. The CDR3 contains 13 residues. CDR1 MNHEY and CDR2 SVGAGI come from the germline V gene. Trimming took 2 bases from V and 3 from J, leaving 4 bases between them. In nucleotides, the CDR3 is TGTGCCAGCAGTTACACGGACACCGGGGAGCTGTTTTTT. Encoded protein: CASSYTDTGELFF.

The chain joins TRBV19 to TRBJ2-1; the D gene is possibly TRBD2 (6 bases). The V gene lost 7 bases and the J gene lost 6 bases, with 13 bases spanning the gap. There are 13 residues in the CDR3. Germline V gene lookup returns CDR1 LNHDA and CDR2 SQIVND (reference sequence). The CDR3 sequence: CASTPPGVNEQFF. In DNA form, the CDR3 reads TGTGCCAGTACCCCCCCGGGGGTCAATGAGCAGTTCTTC.

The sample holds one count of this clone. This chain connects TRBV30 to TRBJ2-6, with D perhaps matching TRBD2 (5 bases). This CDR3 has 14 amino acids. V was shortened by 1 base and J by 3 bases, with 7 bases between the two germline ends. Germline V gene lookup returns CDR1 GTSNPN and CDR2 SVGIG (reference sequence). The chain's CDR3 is CAWSAGVGANVLTF. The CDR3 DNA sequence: TGTGCCTGGAGTGCCGGGGTTGGGGCCAACGTCCTGACTTTC.

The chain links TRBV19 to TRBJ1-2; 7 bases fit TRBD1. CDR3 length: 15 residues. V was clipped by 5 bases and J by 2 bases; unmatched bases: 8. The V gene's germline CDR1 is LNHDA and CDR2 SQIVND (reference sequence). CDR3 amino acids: CASSLVKGANYGYTF. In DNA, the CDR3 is TGTGCCAGTAGTTTGGTTAAGGGGGCGAACTATGGCTACACCTTC.

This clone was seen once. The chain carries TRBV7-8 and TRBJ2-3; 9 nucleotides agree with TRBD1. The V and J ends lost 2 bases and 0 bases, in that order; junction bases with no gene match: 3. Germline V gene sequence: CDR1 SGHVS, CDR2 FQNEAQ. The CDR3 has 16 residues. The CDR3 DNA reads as TGTGCCAGCAGCTTACTTGGACAGGGGAGCACAGATACGCAGTATTTT. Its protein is CASSLLGQGSTDTQYF.

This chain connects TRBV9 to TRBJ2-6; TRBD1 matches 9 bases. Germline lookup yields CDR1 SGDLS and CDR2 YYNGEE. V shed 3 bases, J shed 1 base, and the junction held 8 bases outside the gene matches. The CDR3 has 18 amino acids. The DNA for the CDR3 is TGTGCCAGCAGCGACCGGGACAGGGAAATTTCTGGGGCCAACGTCCTGACTTTC. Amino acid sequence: CASSDRDREISGANVLTF.

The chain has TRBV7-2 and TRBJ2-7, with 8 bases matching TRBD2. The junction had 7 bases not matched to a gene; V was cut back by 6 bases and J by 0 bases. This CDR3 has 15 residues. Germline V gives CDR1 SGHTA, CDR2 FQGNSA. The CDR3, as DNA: TGTGCCAGCAGATTAACTAGCGGTAGCTCCTACGAGCAGTACTTC. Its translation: CASRLTSGSSYEQYF.

CDR3 loop: CASSFVSASEGEQFF. The CDR3 DNA sequence: TGTGCCAGCAGCTTTGTGAGTGCTAGCGAGGGTGAGCAGTTCTTC. The chain carries TRBV11-1 and TRBJ2-1, with a weak D call TRBD2 (6 bases). V dropped 3 bases and J dropped 9 bases, with 18 bases sitting between them. The CDR3 is made up of 15 amino acids. Germline assignment: CDR1 SGHAT and CDR2 FQDESV (reference sequence). Variable domain in full (rest from reference TRBV11-1 and TRBJ2-1): EAEVAQSPRYKITEKSQAVAFWCDPISGHATLYWYRQILGQGPELLVQFQDESVVDDSQLPKDRFSAERLKGVDSTLKIQPAELGDSAMYLCASSFVSASEGEQFFGPGTRLTVL.

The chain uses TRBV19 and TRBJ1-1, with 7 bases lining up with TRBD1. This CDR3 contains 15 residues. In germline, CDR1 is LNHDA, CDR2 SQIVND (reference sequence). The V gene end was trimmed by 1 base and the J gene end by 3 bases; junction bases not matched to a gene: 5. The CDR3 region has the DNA TGTGCCAGTAGTATAGTGGGACAGTCGGACACTGAAGCTTTCTTT. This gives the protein CASSIVGQSDTEAFF.

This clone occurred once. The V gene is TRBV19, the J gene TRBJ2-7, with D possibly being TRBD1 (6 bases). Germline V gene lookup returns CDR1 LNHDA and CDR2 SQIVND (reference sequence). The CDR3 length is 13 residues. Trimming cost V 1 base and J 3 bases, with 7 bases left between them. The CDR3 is CASSIGRGYEQYF. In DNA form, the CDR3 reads TGTGCCAGTAGTATAGGCAGGGGCTACGAGCAGTACTTC.

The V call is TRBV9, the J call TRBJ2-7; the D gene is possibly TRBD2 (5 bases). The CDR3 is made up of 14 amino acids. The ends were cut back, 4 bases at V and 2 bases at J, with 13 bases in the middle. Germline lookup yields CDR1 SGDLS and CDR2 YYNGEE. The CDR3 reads CASSFGVDAYEQYF. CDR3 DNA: TGTGCCAGCAGCTTCGGGGTCGACGCCTACGAGCAGTACTTC.

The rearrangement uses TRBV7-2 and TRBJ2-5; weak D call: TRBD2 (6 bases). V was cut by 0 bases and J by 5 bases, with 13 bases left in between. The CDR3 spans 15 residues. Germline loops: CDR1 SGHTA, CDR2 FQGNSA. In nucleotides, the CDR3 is TGTGCCAGCAGCTTAGCCGCTTCCGGAGGGGAGACCCAGTACTTC. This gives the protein CASSLAASGGETQYF.

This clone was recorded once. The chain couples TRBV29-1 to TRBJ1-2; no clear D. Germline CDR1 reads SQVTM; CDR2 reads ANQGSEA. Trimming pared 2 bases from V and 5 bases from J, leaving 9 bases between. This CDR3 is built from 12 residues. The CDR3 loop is CSVESGQYGYTF. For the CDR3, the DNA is TGCAGCGTTGAAAGCGGCCAGTATGGCTACACCTTC.

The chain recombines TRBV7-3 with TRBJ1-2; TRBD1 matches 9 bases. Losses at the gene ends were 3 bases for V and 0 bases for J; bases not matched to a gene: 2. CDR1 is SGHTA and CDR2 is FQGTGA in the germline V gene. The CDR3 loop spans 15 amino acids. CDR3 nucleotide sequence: TGTGCCAGCAGCTTGGGGACAGGGCCTAACTATGGCTACACCTTC. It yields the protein CASSLGTGPNYGYTF.

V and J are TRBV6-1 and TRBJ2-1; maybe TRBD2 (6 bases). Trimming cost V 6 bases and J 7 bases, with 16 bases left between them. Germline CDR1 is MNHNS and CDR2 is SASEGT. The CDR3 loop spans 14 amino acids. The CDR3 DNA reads TGTGCCAGCAGCTCTAGCGCCCCTGGGAATGAGCAGTTCTTC. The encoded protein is CASSSSAPGNEQFF.

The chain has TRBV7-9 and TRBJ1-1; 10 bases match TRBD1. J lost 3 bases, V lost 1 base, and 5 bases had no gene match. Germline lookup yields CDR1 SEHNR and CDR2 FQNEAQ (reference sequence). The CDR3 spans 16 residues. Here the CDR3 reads CASSLVFGTGDTEAFF. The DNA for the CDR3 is TGTGCCAGCAGCTTAGTATTCGGGACAGGGGACACTGAAGCTTTCTTT.

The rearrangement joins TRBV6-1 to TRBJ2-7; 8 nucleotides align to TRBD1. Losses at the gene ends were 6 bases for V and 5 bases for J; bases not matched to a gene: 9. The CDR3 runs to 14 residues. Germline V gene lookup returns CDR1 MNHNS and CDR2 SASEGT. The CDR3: CASRPRTGSHEQYF. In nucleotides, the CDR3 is TGTGCCAGCAGACCCCGGACAGGGAGCCACGAGCAGTACTTC.

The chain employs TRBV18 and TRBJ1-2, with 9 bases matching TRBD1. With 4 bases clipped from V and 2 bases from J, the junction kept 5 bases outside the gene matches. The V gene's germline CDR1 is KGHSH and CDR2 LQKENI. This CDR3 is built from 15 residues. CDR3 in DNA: TGTGCCAGCTCACTCGGACAGGGGCAAAACTATGGCTACACCTTC. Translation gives CASSLGQGQNYGYTF.

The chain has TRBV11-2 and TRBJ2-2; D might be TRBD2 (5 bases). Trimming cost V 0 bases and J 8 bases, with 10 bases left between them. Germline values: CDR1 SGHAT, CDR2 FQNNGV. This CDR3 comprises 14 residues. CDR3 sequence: CASSLDRESGELFF. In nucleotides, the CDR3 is TGTGCCAGCAGCTTAGATCGGGAATCTGGGGAGCTGTTTTTT. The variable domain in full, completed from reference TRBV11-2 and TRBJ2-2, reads EAGVAQSPRYKIIEKRQSVAFWCNPISGHATLYWYQQILGQGPKLLIQFQNNGVVDDSQLPKDRFSAERLKGVDSTLKIQPAKLEDSAVYLCASSLDRESGELFFGEGSRLTVL.

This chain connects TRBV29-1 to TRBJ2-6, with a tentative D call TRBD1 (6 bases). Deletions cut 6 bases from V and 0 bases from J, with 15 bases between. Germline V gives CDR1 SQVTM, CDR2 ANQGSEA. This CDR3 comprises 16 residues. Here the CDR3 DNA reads TGCAGCGTCTGGACAGTTCAACTCTCTGGGGCCAACGTCCTGACTTTC. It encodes CSVWTVQLSGANVLTF.

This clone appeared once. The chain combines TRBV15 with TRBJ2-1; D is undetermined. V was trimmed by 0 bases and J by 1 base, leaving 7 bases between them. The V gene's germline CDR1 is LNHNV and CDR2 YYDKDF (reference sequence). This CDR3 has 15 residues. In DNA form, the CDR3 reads TGTGCCACCAGCAGAGATAGCAATTCCTACAATGAGCAGTTCTTC. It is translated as CATSRDSNSYNEQFF.

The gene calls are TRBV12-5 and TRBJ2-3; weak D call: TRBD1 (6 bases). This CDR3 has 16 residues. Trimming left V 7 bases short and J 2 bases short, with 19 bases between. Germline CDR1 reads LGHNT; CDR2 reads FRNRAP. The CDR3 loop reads CASAQGNSLSTDTQYF. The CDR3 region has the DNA TGTGCTAGTGCCCAGGGGAACAGTTTGTCCACAGATACGCAGTATTTT.

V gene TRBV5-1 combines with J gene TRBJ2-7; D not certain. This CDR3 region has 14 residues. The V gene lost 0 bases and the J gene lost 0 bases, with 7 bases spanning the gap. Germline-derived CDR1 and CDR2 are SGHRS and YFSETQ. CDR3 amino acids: CASSLGANSYEQYF. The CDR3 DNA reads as TGCGCCAGCAGCTTGGGGGCTAACTCCTACGAGCAGTACTTC.